This TCR beta chain was identified in a study of metastatic and nonmetastatic thyroid tumors. Findings and caveats of the study: According to reports, the diversity of TCR beta was significantly higher in malignant thyroid tumors than in benign nodules, and this held in both blood and tumor samples.

This clone was detected many times. What it binds is not known. TCRdb ran MiXCR on the PCR reads. The sample has tens of thousands of clones; around 15% are singletons. The entire patient cohort was treatment-naive prior to thyroid surgery. The ends were cut back, 5 bases at V and 5 bases at J, with 21 bases in the middle. CDR1 and CDR2 (germline): SGHAT, FQDESV (reference sequence). The CDR3 length is 16 residues. This clonotype originated in a male donor with papillary thyroid cancer or a benign thyroid nodule (not recorded which). Some clones in this sample may be carry-over from other donors' samples. The V and J genes are TRBV11-1 and TRBJ1-1; perhaps TRBD1 as D (6 bases). Specimen: blood. For the CDR3, the DNA is TGTGCCAGCAGCCAGAGTACTACAGGGAAAGGGACTGAAGCTTTCTTT. Encoded protein: CASSQSTTGKGTEAFF.